These 20 T cell receptor beta chains came from one sample sequenced in a study of shared clonotypes between healthy human individuals. Generated by immunoSEQ multiplex PCR, the TCRdb table keeps only in-frame clones and is missing some. The sample has around 2.3 million clones, approximately 94% seen once. The specimen was naive CD4+ T cells sorted from blood. Noted subset: CD45RA+ positively selected. The receptors shown here come from a young man in good health.

V usage is TRBV4-2 and J usage is TRBJ1-2; D call uncertain. The CDR3 spans 14 residues. Deletions cut 0 bases from V and 7 bases from J, with 12 bases between. Germline V gives CDR1 LGHNA, CDR2 YNFKEQ. CDR3 nucleotides: TGTGCCAGCAGCCAAGATGATGCCTCCGGTGGCTACACCTTC. This gives the protein CASSQDDASGGYTF.

The gene calls are TRBV7-9 and TRBJ1-4; TRBD1 matches at 8 bases. V gave up 2 bases and J gave up 4 bases; unmatched junction bases: 6. The CDR3 contains 16 residues. Germline V gives CDR1 SEHNR, CDR2 FQNEAQ (reference sequence). CDR3 loop: CASSLPSGGFNEKLFF. CDR3 sequence (DNA): TGTGCCAGCAGCTTACCATCAGGGGGCTTTAATGAAAAACTGTTTTTT.

The chain carries TRBV7-9 and TRBJ1-6, with a weak D call TRBD1 (6 bases). Germline CDR1 reads SEHNR; CDR2 reads FQNEAQ (reference sequence). V gave up 5 bases and J gave up 6 bases, with 14 bases separating them. There are 15 residues in the CDR3. CDR3 amino acids: CASSTTGGANSPLHF. CDR3 sequence (DNA): TGTGCCAGCAGCACCACGGGGGGGGCTAATTCACCCCTCCACTTT.

The chain combines TRBV6-5 with TRBJ2-7; the D is unclear. Germline CDR1 MNHEY, CDR2 SVGAGI. V lost 4 bases and J 3 bases, leaving 10 bases between the germline ends. The CDR3 runs to 13 residues. CDR3 amino acids: CASSSPRDYEQYF. The CDR3, as DNA: TGTGCCAGCAGTTCCCCTAGAGACTACGAGCAGTACTTC.

V gene TRBV30 combines with J gene TRBJ1-3, with D possibly TRBD1 on 5 matching bases. The germline V and J ends were trimmed by 5 bases and 0 bases, with 8 bases remaining between them. The CDR3 has 13 amino acids. Germline V gene sequence: CDR1 GTSNPN, CDR2 SVGIG (reference sequence). The CDR3 spells CAWDSSSGNTIYF. CDR3 DNA: TGTGCCTGGGACAGTAGCTCTGGAAACACCATATATTTT.

The rearrangement uses TRBV25-1 and TRBJ2-5; TRBD1 is a possible D gene (6 bases). Germline V gene data show CDR1 as MGHDK and CDR2 as SYGVNS. The CDR3 is made up of 15 amino acids. V was pared by 4 bases and J by 1 base, with 13 bases between. CDR3 residues: CASSVNRALQETQYF. In nucleotides, the CDR3 is TGTGCCAGCAGTGTAAACAGGGCCCTCCAAGAGACCCAGTACTTC.

V is TRBV7-9 and J is TRBJ2-3, with D possibly TRBD2 on 6 matching bases. Trimming removed 6 bases from V and 2 bases from J, with 24 bases in between. CDR1 is SEHNR, CDR2 FQNEAQ, per germline (reference sequence). The CDR3 has 18 residues. The CDR3: CASSYSPRGRILTDTQYF. In nucleotides, the CDR3 is TGTGCCAGCAGTTATAGTCCACGGGGGAGGATTCTCACAGATACGCAGTATTTT.

This clone was found once. The J gene is TRBJ2-3, the V gene TRBV5-1; tentatively, D is TRBD1 (5 bases). This CDR3 has 13 residues. Germline V gene data show CDR1 as SGHRS and CDR2 as YFSETQ. Trimming shortened V by 3 bases and J by 4 bases, and 9 bases separated the two germline ends. CDR3 protein: CASSSVGADTQYF. The CDR3, as DNA: TGCGCCAGCAGCTCCGTAGGGGCAGATACGCAGTATTTT.

This sequence joins TRBV9 and TRBJ2-5; D not certain. Germline V gene sequence: CDR1 SGDLS, CDR2 YYNGEE. CDR3 size: 15 residues. The germline V and J ends were trimmed by 4 bases and 0 bases, with 13 bases remaining between them. The CDR3 here is CASSSDGWYQETQYF. Written as DNA, the CDR3 is TGTGCCAGCAGCTCAGATGGGTGGTACCAAGAGACCCAGTACTTC.

V and J are TRBV5-1 and TRBJ1-3; D gene unclear. The ends were cut back, 6 bases at V and 2 bases at J, with 3 bases in the middle. The CDR3 consists of 11 residues. CDR1 and CDR2 (germline): SGHRS, YFSETQ. CDR3 DNA sequence: TGCGCCAGCACGGCTGGAAACACCATATATTTT. It codes for CASTAGNTIYF.

The rearrangement links TRBV7-3 to TRBJ2-3; TRBD2 matches at 10 bases. CDR3 length: 17 amino acids. Germline V CDR1 and CDR2: SGHTA, FQGTGA. V gave up 5 bases and J gave up 3 bases; unmatched junction bases: 11. The CDR3 region is CASSPSGGRSNTDTQYF. In DNA form, the CDR3 reads TGTGCCAGCAGCCCTAGCGGGGGCCGATCTAATACAGATACGCAGTATTTT.

The chain joins TRBV5-1 to TRBJ2-3; a weak D match, TRBD1 (6 bases). In germline, CDR1 is SGHRS, CDR2 YFSETQ. The V and J ends lost 7 bases and 1 base respectively, with 10 bases between them. This CDR3 spans 13 amino acids. CDR3 loop: CASRDTRTDTQYF. CDR3 in DNA: TGCGCCAGCCGGGACACTCGCACAGATACGCAGTATTTT.

J is TRBJ2-1 and V is TRBV30, with 10 nucleotides matching TRBD2. The junction had 24 bases not matched to a gene; V was cut back by 1 base and J by 0 bases. The germline gives CDR1 GTSNPN, CDR2 SVGIG (reference sequence). This CDR3 is 23 amino acids long. The CDR3 loop is CAWSERKSRALAGGLSSYNEQFF. The CDR3 DNA sequence: TGTGCCTGGAGTGAGAGAAAGAGCAGGGCGTTAGCGGGAGGTTTAAGCTCCTACAATGAGCAGTTCTTC.

This chain connects TRBV5-6 to TRBJ2-2; D uncertain. Germline CDR1 SGHDT, CDR2 YYEEEE. Trimming removed 7 bases at V and 0 bases at J, with 16 bases between. The CDR3 has 16 residues. The CDR3 protein is CASSSGPVTNTGELFF. The CDR3 DNA reads TGTGCCAGCTCCTCTGGACCGGTGACGAACACCGGGGAGCTGTTTTTT.

The chain is built from TRBV5-4 and TRBJ2-5; 12 nucleotides agree with TRBD2. The germline CDR1 and CDR2 sequences are SGHNT and YYREEE (reference sequence). Trimming at V came to 1 base and at J to 3 bases, leaving 16 bases not matched to a gene. The CDR3 consists of 20 residues. The chain's CDR3 is CASSLPGLAGTKATKETQYF. In DNA form, the CDR3 reads TGTGCCAGCAGCTTGCCGGGACTAGCGGGTACAAAAGCCACCAAAGAGACCCAGTACTTC.

This rearrangement joins TRBV5-1 to TRBJ1-3; no reliable D call. Trimming stripped 3 bases from V and 2 bases from J, with 6 bases between. From germline, CDR1 is SGHRS and CDR2 YFSETQ. The CDR3 sequence is 13 residues long. The CDR3 DNA reads TGCGCCAGCAGCTCGGAGCCTGGAAACACCATATATTTT. This gives the protein CASSSEPGNTIYF.

To note about this clone: Within the sample, other DNA sequences also encode this same CDR3. The rearrangement uses TRBV7-9 and TRBJ2-7, with a weak D call TRBD1 (5 bases). The CDR3 runs to 12 residues. From germline, CDR1 is SEHNR and CDR2 FQNEAQ (reference sequence). V gave up 6 bases and J gave up 4 bases, with 10 bases separating them. CDR3 region: CASSPSGYEQYF. For the CDR3, the DNA is TGTGCCAGCAGTCCATCAGGGTACGAGCAGTACTTC. Full variable domain (outside the CDR3, taken from reference TRBV7-9 and TRBJ2-7): DTGVSQNPRHKITKRGQNVTFRCDPISEHNRLYWYRQTLGQGPEFLTYFQNEAQLEKSRLLSDRFSAERPKGSFSTLEIQRTEQGDSAMYLCASSPSGYEQYFGPGTRLTVT.

The V call is TRBV4-1, the J call TRBJ2-2, with D unclear. Per the germline V gene, CDR1 is MGHRA and CDR2 is YSYEKL. V was clipped by 8 bases and J by 6 bases, with 19 bases between them. The CDR3 totals 15 residues. This CDR3 is CASEKGPRGAGELFF. Here the CDR3 DNA reads TGCGCCAGCGAGAAGGGCCCTCGTGGGGCCGGGGAGCTGTTTTTT.

As to this clone: Other DNA sequences within the sample encode an identical CDR3. The rearrangement links TRBV18 to TRBJ1-2; 7 bases align to TRBD1. CDR1 and CDR2 (germline): KGHSH, LQKENI. The V and J ends lost 6 bases and 3 bases, in that order; junction bases with no gene match: 4. This CDR3 is 13 amino acids long. Here the CDR3 DNA reads TGTGCCAGCTCGGATGGACAGGACTATGGCTACACCTTC. This gives the protein CASSDGQDYGYTF.

The chain combines TRBV5-1 with TRBJ1-5; D may be TRBD1 (5 bases). Trimming cost V 0 bases and J 7 bases, with 20 bases left between them. Germline V gene sequence: CDR1 SGHRS, CDR2 YFSETQ. The CDR3 covers 17 residues. CDR3 residues: CASSLGSDTGRDQPQHF. The CDR3 bases are TGCGCCAGCAGCTTGGGGAGCGACACCGGACGGGACCAGCCCCAGCATTTT.